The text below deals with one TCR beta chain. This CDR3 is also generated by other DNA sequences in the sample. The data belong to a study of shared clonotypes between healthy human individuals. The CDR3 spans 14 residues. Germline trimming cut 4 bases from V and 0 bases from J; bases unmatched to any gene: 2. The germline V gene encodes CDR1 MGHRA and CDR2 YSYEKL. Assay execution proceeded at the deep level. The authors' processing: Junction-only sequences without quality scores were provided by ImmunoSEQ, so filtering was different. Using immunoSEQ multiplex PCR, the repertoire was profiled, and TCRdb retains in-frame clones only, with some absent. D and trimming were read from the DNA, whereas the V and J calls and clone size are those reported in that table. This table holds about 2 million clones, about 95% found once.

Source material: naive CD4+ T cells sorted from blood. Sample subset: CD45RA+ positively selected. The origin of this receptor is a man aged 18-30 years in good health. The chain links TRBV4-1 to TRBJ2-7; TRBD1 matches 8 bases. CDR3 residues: CASSRTGGSYEQYF. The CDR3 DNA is TGCGCCAGCAGCCGTACAGGGGGCTCCTACGAGCAGTACTTC.